These T cell receptor beta chains were read from a single sample in a study of T cell clones after liver transplantation. Method: immunoSEQ multiplex PCR; TCRdb's copy keeps in-frame clones and lacks some. The repertoire has about 20,000 clones, just under 80% of them found once; the top ten carry 35%. This specimen consisted of CD8+ T cells from blood, obtained approximately 54 months after liver transplant. The receptors shown here come from a human patient who received a liver transplant. Some T cells may originate from the graft donor. CDR3s include the opening cysteine and the closing phenylalanine or tryptophan. The order of the fields is clone size, D gene, J gene, V gene, CDR3 DNA, CDR3 protein. The D gene is left open where the match is weak. The size field is filled for only some rows; it gives once, few, many or a size class.

>-|-|TRBJ2-7|TRBV6-4
TGTGCCAGCAGTTACTACCAACTGGGTAGGGGCGAGCAGTACTTC
CASSYYQLGRGEQYF
>-|TRBD1|TRBJ1-2|TRBV6-5
TGTGCCAGCAGTTACCGACAGGGGGGAAACTATGGCTACACCTTC
CASSYRQGGNYGYTF
>-|-|TRBJ1-1|TRBV30
TGTGCCTGCGACAGTTATCTGAACACTGAAGCTTTCTTT
CACDSYLNTEAFF
>-|TRBD2|TRBJ2-5|TRBV2
TGTGCCAGCAGGAAATCCGGGACTAGCCGCGAGACCCAGTACTTC
CASRKSGTSRETQYF
>-|-|TRBJ1-4|TRBV7-8
TGTGCCAGCAGCTTCACAGCAATTAATGAAAAACTGTTTTTT
CASSFTAINEKLFF
>-|-|TRBJ2-5|TRBV5-6
TGTGCCAGCAGCTTGAGGGGCAGGGGAGAGACCCAGTACTTC
CASSLRGRGETQYF
>-|TRBD1|TRBJ2-7|TRBV29-1
TGCAGCGTGATGGGGACAGGGGACCACGAGCAGTACTTC
CSVMGTGDHEQYF
>-|-|TRBJ1-2|TRBV29-1
TGCAGCGTGGGGGGGAAGGATGGCTACACCTTC
CSVGGKDGYTF
>-|-|TRBJ1-1|TRBV5-4
TGTGCCAGCAGCTCCCCACACAGGGCGGGGAACACTGAAGCTTTCTTT
CASSSPHRAGNTEAFF
>-|TRBD1|TRBJ2-7|TRBV9
TGTGCCAGCAGACAGGGACAGGGGAGTGGCGAGCAGTACTTC
CASRQGQGSGEQYF
>-|-|TRBJ1-2|TRBV30
TGTGCCTGGAGTTACTGGGACGGAAGAAACTATGGCTACACCTTC
CAWSYWDGRNYGYTF
>-|-|TRBJ2-7|TRBV9
TGTGCCAGCAGCGGGGGGACCCACTACGAGCAGTACTTC
CASSGGTHYEQYF
>-|-|TRBJ1-2|TRBV5-6
TGTGCCAGCAGCGCGAATCGGCAGGGCGGATACTATGGCTACACCTTC
CASSANRQGGYYGYTF
>once|-|TRBJ2-7|TRBV27
TGTGCCAGCAGGCTGGGGGGTAGCTCCTACGAGCAGTACTTC
CASRLGGSSYEQYF
>-|-|TRBJ2-7|TRBV6-5
TGTGCCAGCACTCACCCCCAGGGAGATTTCTACGAGCAGTACTTC
CASTHPQGDFYEQYF
>-|-|TRBJ1-5|TRBV6-1
TGTGCCAGCAGTGAAGTTGCCCAGCATTTT
CASSEVAQHF
>once|-|TRBJ1-2|TRBV10-2
TGCGCCAGCAGTGGGGACGGATTATATGGCTACACCTTC
CASSGDGLYGYTF
>-|-|TRBJ2-1|TRBV4-2
TGTGCCAGCAGCAAACCGTCACTATCCTACAATGAGCAGTTCTTC
CASSKPSLSYNEQFF
>few|TRBD1|TRBJ1-5|TRBV19
TGTGCCAGTAGATCCGGGACAGGGGTTTATAGCAATCAGCCCCAGCATTTT
CASRSGTGVYSNQPQHF
>-|TRBD2|TRBJ2-3|TRBV6-1
TGTGCCAGCAGTGAAGTCACCGGGGGGGGAAGGTGGTGGACCGCTAGCACAGATACGCAGTATTTT
CASSEVTGGGRWWTASTDTQYF
>few|TRBD2|TRBJ2-3|TRBV6-4
TGTGCCAGCAGCGGGGGGGCCACAGATACGCAGTATTTT
CASSGGATDTQYF
>-|TRBD1|TRBJ2-7|TRBV7-8
TGTGCCAGCAGCTTAGGGACAGGGATTAAGGCCAGCTACGAGCAGTACTTC
CASSLGTGIKASYEQYF
>-|-|TRBJ2-3|TRBV5-1
TGCGCCAGCAGCGCCCCGGGACAAGCTAGCACAGATACGCAGTATTTT
CASSAPGQASTDTQYF
>-|TRBD1|TRBJ2-7|TRBV7-8
TGTGCCAGCAGCTTAGGGGGATTGGGACAGGGCTTCTACGAGCAGTACTTC
CASSLGGLGQGFYEQYF
>-|TRBD1|TRBJ1-1|TRBV4-3
TGCGCCAGCAGCCTAGAAGGACAGGGGAACACTGAAGCTTTCTTT
CASSLEGQGNTEAFF
>-|-|TRBJ1-2|TRBV5-5
TGTGCCAGCAGCCAAGCGAGGACAGATTCTTACTATGGCTACACCTTC
CASSQARTDSYYGYTF
>-|TRBD2|TRBJ2-1|TRBV5-1
TGCGCCAGCAGCCGACTAGCGGGGGGCCCCACCTACAATGAGCAGTTCTTC
CASSRLAGGPTYNEQFF
>-|TRBD1|TRBJ1-1|TRBV19
TGTGCCAGTGGGACAGGGGGCGTTAACACTGAAGCTTTCTTT
CASGTGGVNTEAFF
>few|-|TRBJ1-1|TRBV28
TGTGCCACCAATAGAGGGGAGAACACTGAAGCTTTCTTT
CATNRGENTEAFF
>-|-|TRBJ1-2|TRBV30
TGTGCCTGGAGAGCCGGGGACGGACAGATCTATGGCTACACCTTC
CAWRAGDGQIYGYTF
>-|-|TRBJ1-4|TRBV18
TGTGCCAGCTCACCACTTGGAGGACGAAATGAAAAACTGTTTTTT
CASSPLGGRNEKLFF
>-|-|TRBJ2-1|TRBV13
TGTGCCAGCAGCCAAACGACCAATGAGCAGTTCTTC
CASSQTTNEQFF
>-|-|TRBJ2-7|TRBV28
TGTGCCAGCAGCATAAAAGCCGAGCAGTACTTC
CASSIKAEQYF
>-|TRBD2|TRBJ2-1|TRBV4-1
TGCGCCAGCAGCCAATGGGAAGCGGGGGGGCAGTTCTTC
CASSQWEAGGQFF
>-|-|TRBJ1-3|TRBV13
TGTGCCAGCAGCCTCGAGGGAAACACCATATATTTT
CASSLEGNTIYF
>-|-|TRBJ2-7|TRBV28
TGTGCCAGCAGTTTCGGAGACGAGCAGTACTTC
CASSFGDEQYF
>-|-|TRBJ1-2|TRBV5-1
TGCGCCAGCAGCTTGGGCGATGGCTATGGCTACACCTTC
CASSLGDGYGYTF
>many|-|TRBJ2-2|TRBV6-6
TGTGCCAGCACTCATCGGGGGGGGGAGCTGTTTTTT
CASTHRGGELFF
>-|-|TRBJ1-4|TRBV9
TGTGCCAGCAGCGTAGCGTCAGGACGGAATGAAAAACTGTTTTTT
CASSVASGRNEKLFF
>-|-|TRBJ2-1|TRBV14
TGTGCCAGCAGCCACTACAATGAGCAGTTCTTC
CASSHYNEQFF
>-|TRBD1|TRBJ2-3|TRBV7-2
TGTGCCAGCAGCTTATTAGAGGGGGCAACAGATACGCAGTATTTT
CASSLLEGATDTQYF
>-|-|TRBJ2-3|TRBV6-1
TGTGCCAGCAGTGCCCAATACACAGATACGCAGTATTTT
CASSAQYTDTQYF
>-|-|TRBJ2-2|TRBV27
TGTGCCAGCAGTTTATACGCTTCGGGGGGCTTGGACACCGGGGAGCTGTTTTTT
CASSLYASGGLDTGELFF
>-|-|TRBJ1-1|TRBV7-9
TGTGCCAGCAGCTTGGTGAAGGGCCCCCCTTTTGAAGCTTTCTTT
CASSLVKGPPFEAFF
>-|TRBD1|TRBJ2-7|TRBV28
TGTGCCAGCAGTTTTAAGTTGCAGGGGGCGAGTGAGCAGTACTTC
CASSFKLQGASEQYF
>-|-|TRBJ1-5|TRBV6-6
TGTGCCAGCAGTTCTTGGGACATCGGTCAGCCCCAGCATTTT
CASSSWDIGQPQHF
>-|TRBD2|TRBJ2-3|TRBV28
TGTGCCAGCAGTCCCCCCTCCCTAGCGGGGAGCACAGATACGCAGTATTTT
CASSPPSLAGSTDTQYF
>-|TRBD2|TRBJ2-4|TRBV2
TGTGCCAGCAGAGGACTAGCGGGGGGGCGAGCCAAAAACATTCAGTACTTC
CASRGLAGGRAKNIQYF
>few|-|TRBJ2-3|TRBV25-1
TGTGCCAGCAGTCGCGATACGCAGTATTTT
CASSRDTQYF
>-|-|TRBJ2-7|TRBV11-3
TGTGCCAGCAGCTCCAGGGAGGCCCACGAGCAGTACTTC
CASSSREAHEQYF
>-|-|TRBJ2-7|TRBV2
TGTGCCAGCAGTGACGCGGCTGGAACCTACGAGCAGTACTTC
CASSDAAGTYEQYF